The 13 T cell receptor beta chains below were found in one sample sequenced in a study of Ad26.COV2.S vaccination and SARS-CoV-2 variants. Some clones are missing from TCRdb's copy, which holds only in-frame ones; the method was immunoSEQ multiplex PCR. The sample shows hundreds of thousands of clones, about 91% of them seen only once. Stated treatment: around 19 received Ad26.COV2.S at low or high dose, single or two shots; 5 received placebo; per-sample allocation not given. After the first vaccine or placebo injection, samples were drawn on day 63. This specimen consisted of peripheral blood, obtained in a trial of Ad26.COV2.S vaccine versus placebo. The receptors originated from a person aged 18-65 years who received the Ad26.COV2.S COVID-19 vaccine or a placebo.

The V gene is TRBV7-3, the J gene TRBJ1-5; D is undetermined. Germline V lookup: CDR1 SGHTA, CDR2 FQGTGA. V dropped 7 bases and J dropped 7 bases, with 8 bases sitting between them. There are 11 residues in the CDR3. The CDR3 DNA is TGTGCCAGCACCCGGAGGCAGCCCCAGCATTTT. It translates to CASTRRQPQHF.

The chain couples TRBV27 to TRBJ2-7, with 7 positions matching TRBD2. Germline lookup yields CDR1 MNHEY and CDR2 SMNVEV (reference sequence). The J segment lost 2 bases and the V segment lost 3 bases, leaving 13 bases of the junction unmatched. This CDR3 has 17 residues. CDR3 coding DNA: TGTGCCAGCAGTTTCAGCTTTGGGGAGGGACCCACCTACGAGCAGTACTTC. Its translation is CASSFSFGEGPTYEQYF.

The chain joins TRBV27 to TRBJ2-4; no clear D. The CDR3 covers 15 residues. The V and J ends lost 5 bases and 0 bases respectively, with 11 bases between them. Germline CDR1 and CDR2: MNHEY and SMNVEV (reference sequence). The CDR3 sequence is CASSPREGAKNIQYF. CDR3 DNA sequence: TGTGCCAGCAGTCCTAGGGAAGGAGCCAAAAACATTCAGTACTTC.

The chain couples TRBV3-1 (or the pseudogene TRBV3-2) to TRBJ2-1; D remains unclear. Trimming cost V 3 bases and J 9 bases, with 12 bases left between them. The CDR3 has 13 residues. From germline, CDR1 is LGHDT and CDR2 YNNKEL (reference sequence). The CDR3 reads CASSQGVLSEQFF. The DNA of the CDR3 is TGTGCCAGCAGCCAGGGCGTTCTGTCTGAGCAGTTCTTC.

The genes are TRBV7-9 and TRBJ2-2, with 9 positions matching TRBD2. Trimming removed 8 bases from V and 5 bases from J; junction bases left unmatched: 15. The germline CDR1 and CDR2 sequences are SEHNR and FQNEAQ (reference sequence). The CDR3 runs to 17 residues. CDR3 protein: CASGHPGLARGTGELFF. CDR3 DNA sequence: TGTGCCAGCGGCCACCCCGGACTAGCGAGAGGGACCGGGGAGCTGTTTTTT.

This sequence joins TRBV18 and TRBJ1-1, with a weak D call TRBD1 (6 bases). Looked up from germline, CDR1 is KGHSH and CDR2 is LQKENI. The CDR3 runs to 15 residues. V lost 2 bases and J lost 5, with 15 bases in between. The CDR3 region has the DNA TGTGCCAGCTCACCAGGTTTTAAGGGGGATACTGAAGCTTTCTTT. It encodes CASSPGFKGDTEAFF.

The rearrangement uses TRBV15 and TRBJ2-2; TRBD2 aligns across 11 bases. V lost 0 bases, J lost 1 base, and 10 bases stayed unmatched. The length of the CDR3 is 20 residues. Germline values: CDR1 LNHNV, CDR2 YYDKDF (reference sequence). The chain's CDR3 is CATSREWAVSGRGNTGELFF. The CDR3 coding sequence is TGTGCCACCAGCAGAGAGTGGGCGGTTAGCGGGAGGGGGAACACCGGGGAGCTGTTTTTT. The entire variable domain, with the rest obtained from reference TRBV15 and TRBJ2-2, is as follows: DAMVIQNPRYQVTQFGKPVTLSCSQTLNHNVMYWYQQKSSQAPKLLFHYYDKDFNNEADTPDNFQSRRPNTSFCFLDIRSPGLGDTAMYLCATSREWAVSGRGNTGELFFGEGSRLTVL.

This rearrangement joins TRBV9 to TRBJ2-5; D is ambiguous. The length of the CDR3 is 14 residues. CDR1 and CDR2 (germline): SGDLS, YYNGEE. Between the trimmed V and J ends, which lost 2 bases and 3 bases, there was a span of 11 bases. DNA for the CDR3: TGTGCCAGCAGCGTTGGGCCAGCAAAAGAGACCCAGTACTTC. This gives the protein CASSVGPAKETQYF.

Of note for this clone: Germline is not matched at one junction end, which may reflect a read error. This chain connects TRBV19 to TRBJ2-4, with 9 bases aligning to TRBD1. Germline V lookup: CDR1 LNHDA, CDR2 SQIVND (reference sequence). This CDR3 comprises 12 residues. CDR3: CASNPGTGLQHF. As DNA, the CDR3 is TGTGCCAGTAATCCTGGGACAGGGTTGCAGCACTTC. Combining the CDR3 with reference TRBV19 and TRBJ2-4 gives the whole variable domain DGGITQSPKYLFRKEGQNVTLSCEQNLNHDAMYWYRQDPGQGLRLIYYSQIVNDFQKGDIAEGYSVSREKKESFPLTVTSAQKNPTAFYLCASNPGTGLQHFGAGTRLSVL.

This rearrangement joins TRBV5-1 to TRBJ2-5, with 10 bases matching TRBD2. This CDR3 contains 15 residues. The V segment lost 2 bases and the J segment 1 base; nucleotides outside the gene matches: 2. The germline gives CDR1 SGHRS, CDR2 YFSETQ. CDR3 DNA: TGCGCCAGCAGCTTACCTAGCGGGAGCCAAGAGACCCAGTACTTC. Amino acid sequence: CASSLPSGSQETQYF. Filled out from reference TRBV5-1 and TRBJ2-5, the complete variable domain reads KAGVTQTPRYLIKTRGQQVTLSCSPISGHRSVSWYQQTPGQGLQFLFEYFSETQRNKGNFPGRFSGRQFSNSRSEMNVSTLELGDSALYLCASSLPSGSQETQYFGPGTRLLVL.

The chain joins TRBV5-1 to TRBJ1-3, with D tentatively TRBD1 (5 bases). From germline, CDR1 is SGHRS and CDR2 YFSETQ. Trimming shortened V by 4 bases and J by 0 bases, and 14 bases separated the two germline ends. The CDR3 sequence is 16 residues long. The CDR3 DNA is TGCGCCAGCAGCCCCGGGGGAAGCAGCTCTGGAAACACCATATATTTT. It is translated as CASSPGGSSSGNTIYF.

This chain uses TRBV7-2 with TRBJ2-2, with a weak D call TRBD2 (6 bases). The CDR3 is made up of 14 amino acids. Deletions cut 5 bases from V and 2 bases from J, with 9 bases between. Germline CDR1 and CDR2: SGHTA and FQGNSA. For the CDR3, the DNA is TGTGCCAGCAGCCGGGACTTTAACACCGGGGAGCTGTTTTTT. Protein sequence: CASSRDFNTGELFF.

The CDR3 DNA sequence: TGTGCCAGCGCTGAGGGAGGAGGCCCGATCTCTGGAAACACCATATATTTT. Translation gives CASAEGGGPISGNTIYF. V usage is TRBV9 and J usage is TRBJ1-3; D gene uncertain. The CDR3 has 17 amino acids. Trimming stripped 7 bases from V and 0 bases from J, with 20 bases between. The germline CDR1 and CDR2 sequences are SGDLS and YYNGEE.